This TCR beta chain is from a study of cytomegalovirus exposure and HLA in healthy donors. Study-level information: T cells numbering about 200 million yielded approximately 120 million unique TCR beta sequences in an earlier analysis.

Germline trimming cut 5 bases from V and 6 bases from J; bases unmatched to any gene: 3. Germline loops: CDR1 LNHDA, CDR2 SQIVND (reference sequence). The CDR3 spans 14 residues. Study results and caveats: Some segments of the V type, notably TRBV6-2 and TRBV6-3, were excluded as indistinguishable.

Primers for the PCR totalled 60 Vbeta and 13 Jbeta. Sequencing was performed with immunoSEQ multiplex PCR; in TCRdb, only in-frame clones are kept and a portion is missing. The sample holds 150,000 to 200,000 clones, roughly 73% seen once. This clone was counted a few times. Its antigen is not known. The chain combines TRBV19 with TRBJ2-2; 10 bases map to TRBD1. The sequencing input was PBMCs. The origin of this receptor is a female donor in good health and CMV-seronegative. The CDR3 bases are TGTGCCAGTAGTGTGACAGGGGGCTCCGGGGAGCTGTTTTTT. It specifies CASSVTGGSGELFF.